One and the same sample provided the 14 T cell receptor beta chains below, sequenced in a study of T cells in Graves' hyperthyroidism and ophthalmopathy. There were TCR beta CDR3 regions amplified from RNA transcripts. A set of HTBI primers served as the primers for a first-round RT-PCR of the TCR CDR3. TCRdb analysed the multiplex PCR reads with MiXCR anew, one entry per CDR3 protein. The sample lists hundreds of thousands of distinct CDR3 sequences, 46% seen once, with just under 8.5% in the top ten. Material for sequencing was peripheral blood or thyroid tissue (not recorded which). Receptors originate from a woman aged 18 to 35 with Graves' hyperthyroidism.

Ten or more counts support this clonotype. V gene TRBV7-9 combines with J gene TRBJ1-4; perhaps TRBD1 as D (5 bases). Germline CDR1 SEHNR, CDR2 FQNEAQ (reference sequence). The CDR3 runs to 14 residues. Trimming took 5 bases from V and 6 from J, leaving 13 bases between them. The CDR3 region has the DNA TGTGCCAGCAGCAGCCAGGGTGCGGATGAAAAACTGTTTTTT. Translated: CASSSQGADEKLFF.

V gene TRBV25-1 combines with J gene TRBJ1-6; D gene unclear. The germline V gene has CDR1 MGHDK and CDR2 SYGVNS. V was trimmed by 7 bases and J by 11 bases, leaving 12 bases between them. The CDR3 has 12 amino acids. In nucleotides, the CDR3 is TGTGCCAGCAACTCAAAATTGGCACCCCTCCACTTT. This encodes CASNSKLAPLHF.

This clonotype was recorded once. The chain employs TRBV19 and TRBJ2-7; D remains unclear. The ends were cut back, 7 bases at V and 3 bases at J, with 10 bases in the middle. CDR3 length: 12 amino acids. Germline V lookup: CDR1 LNHDA, CDR2 SQIVND (reference sequence). The CDR3 DNA reads as TGTGCCAGTACCCTGGGTGGCTACGAGCAGTACTTC. It translates to CASTLGGYEQYF.

The chain combines TRBV11-2 with TRBJ2-1, with 12 positions matching TRBD2. The ends lost 5 bases at V and 10 bases at J; junction bases unmatched: 12. The CDR3 is 16 residues long. CDR1 is SGHAT and CDR2 is FQNNGV in the germline V gene. Written as DNA, the CDR3 is TGTGCCAGCAGCAACGTCGAGACTAGCGGGAGAGAGGAGCAGTTCTTC. Amino acids: CASSNVETSGREEQFF.

The chain carries TRBV29-1 and TRBJ2-7; 11 nucleotides agree with TRBD2. The CDR3 consists of 14 residues. From germline, CDR1 is SQVTM and CDR2 ANQGSEA. J was trimmed by 2 bases and V by 8 bases; bases with no gene match: 8. CDR3 protein: CSSAGLAETYEQYF. CDR3 sequence (DNA): TGCAGCAGCGCGGGACTAGCGGAAACCTACGAGCAGTACTTC.

In this sample, this clonotype turned up a few times. The genes are TRBV7-9 and TRBJ2-7; 8 bases are a match to TRBD2. The V segment lost 5 bases and the J segment 2 bases; nucleotides outside the gene matches: 8. From germline, CDR1 is SEHNR and CDR2 FQNEAQ (reference sequence). CDR3 length: 15 amino acids. This CDR3 is CASSRTSGRPYEQYF. CDR3 nucleotide sequence: TGTGCCAGCAGCAGAACTAGCGGAAGACCCTACGAGCAGTACTTC.

The chain uses TRBV6-6 and TRBJ2-2; D possibly corresponds to TRBD2 (5 bases). Looked up from germline, CDR1 is MNHNY and CDR2 is SVGAGI (reference sequence). Deletions cut 2 bases from V and 0 bases from J, with 13 bases between. The CDR3 contains 17 residues. Written as DNA, the CDR3 is TGTGCCAGCAGTTACCGGGGAGACATAACGAACACCGGGGAGCTGTTTTTT. It translates to CASSYRGDITNTGELFF.

Only a few counts were recorded for this clonotype. The rearrangement links TRBV7-6 to TRBJ1-5, with D maybe TRBD1 (6 bases). CDR3 length: 13 amino acids. The ends were cut back, 6 bases at V and 8 bases at J, with 14 bases in the middle. Germline V gene lookup returns CDR1 SGHVS and CDR2 FNYEAQ. CDR3 DNA: TGTGCCAGCAGTCCCGGCCACAGGGAGCCCCAGCATTTT. Translating gives CASSPGHREPQHF.

The chain uses TRBV25-1 and TRBJ2-5; possible D gene TRBD1, 6 bases. The V end lost 5 bases, the J end lost 4 bases, and 17 bases lay between the germline ends. The CDR3 sequence is 15 residues long. Germline V lookup: CDR1 MGHDK, CDR2 SYGVNS. DNA for the CDR3: TGTGCCAGCAGTACATTGAAACAGGGTGGAGAGACCCAGTACTTC. It specifies CASSTLKQGGETQYF.

Only one count was recorded for this clonotype. This sequence joins TRBV11-2 and TRBJ1-1, with a possible D match to TRBD1 (5 bases). The length of the CDR3 is 12 residues. The V end was cut by 7 bases, the J end by 6 bases, with 12 bases between. Germline lookup yields CDR1 SGHAT and CDR2 FQNNGV. The CDR3 loop reads CASNLGEAEAFF. CDR3 sequence (DNA): TGTGCCAGCAACTTGGGGGAAGCTGAAGCTTTCTTT.

The chain links TRBV29-1 to TRBJ2-7; no clear D gene. V lost 8 bases to trimming and J lost 3 bases, with 20 bases between them. Germline lookup yields CDR1 SQVTM and CDR2 ANQGSEA. CDR3 length equals 14 residues. This chain's CDR3 is CSLSYGLLGYEQYF. As DNA, the CDR3 is TGCAGCTTGAGTTATGGGCTCCTTGGCTACGAGCAGTACTTC.

The chain recombines TRBV7-9 with TRBJ2-7; TRBD2 matches at 9 bases. CDR1 and CDR2 (germline): SEHNR, FQNEAQ (reference sequence). After removal of 5 bases from V and 3 bases from J, the junction contained 11 bases not matched to a gene. The CDR3 loop spans 16 amino acids. The CDR3 DNA follows: TGTGCCAGCAGCCCCCTTAGCGGGAGTGGAAACTACGAGCAGTACTTC. It translates to CASSPLSGSGNYEQYF.

V and J are TRBV2 and TRBJ1-2, with 7 bases matching TRBD1. J was trimmed by 1 base and V by 7 bases; bases with no gene match: 6. This CDR3 region has 14 residues. Germline lookup yields CDR1 SNHLY and CDR2 FYNNEI. The CDR3 reads CASTQTGFNYGYTF. CDR3 coding DNA: TGTGCCAGCACCCAGACAGGGTTTAACTATGGCTACACCTTC.

V and J are TRBV15 and TRBJ1-4; no reliable D call. The V gene's germline CDR1 is LNHNV and CDR2 YYDKDF (reference sequence). V lost 0 bases and J 6 bases, leaving 8 bases between the germline ends. This CDR3 comprises 14 residues. The CDR3 loop reads CATSRDGADEKLFF. Here the CDR3 DNA reads TGTGCCACCAGCAGAGATGGAGCGGATGAAAAACTGTTTTTT.